One sample yielded the 32 T cell receptor beta chains listed below, sequenced in a study of blood T cell repertoires in COVID-19. Using immunoSEQ multiplex PCR, the repertoire was profiled, and TCRdb retains in-frame clones only, with some absent. The data contain 80,000 to 95,000 clones, about 76% of them singletons. Specimen: peripheral blood. The receptors were gathered from a woman at least 80 years old with acute or convalescent COVID-19.

The V gene is TRBV19, the J gene TRBJ2-5, with TRBD2 identical over 10 bases. Looked up from germline, CDR1 is LNHDA and CDR2 is SQIVND (reference sequence). With 4 bases clipped from V and 3 bases from J, the junction kept 2 bases outside the gene matches. The CDR3 is 14 residues long. The CDR3: CASSTLAGEETQYF. The CDR3 nucleotides are TGTGCCAGTAGTACTCTAGCGGGAGAAGAGACCCAGTACTTC.

The CDR3 spells CASSPRLAGGLYNEQFF. The DNA for the CDR3 is TGTGCCAGCAGCCCGCGACTAGCGGGAGGGCTCTACAATGAGCAGTTCTTC. This sequence joins TRBV7-8 and TRBJ2-1; 14 bases match TRBD2. Germline V CDR1 and CDR2: SGHVS, FQNEAQ. J lost 3 bases, V lost 5 bases, and 6 bases had no gene match. The CDR3 runs 17 residues.

The J gene is TRBJ1-2, the V gene TRBV29-1; tentative D call: TRBD1 (5 bases). Trimming removed 0 bases from V and 3 bases from J, with 8 bases in between. CDR1 is SQVTM and CDR2 is ANQGSEA in the germline V gene. The CDR3 extends over 13 amino acids. As DNA, the CDR3 is TGCAGCGTTGAAGACCGGGGGGACTATGGCTACACCTTC. Translating it yields CSVEDRGDYGYTF.

The genes are TRBV11-3 and TRBJ2-3; 8 bases map to TRBD2. J lost 2 bases, V lost 1 base, and 5 bases had no gene match. This CDR3 spans 16 amino acids. From germline, CDR1 is SGHNT and CDR2 YENEEA. The CDR3 loop reads CASSLGASGFTDTQYF. CDR3 nucleotide sequence: TGTGCCAGCAGCTTAGGGGCTAGCGGGTTCACAGATACGCAGTATTTT.

The genes are TRBV7-2 and TRBJ2-3, with 9 bases aligning to TRBD2. The J segment lost 3 bases and the V segment lost 5 bases, leaving 3 bases of the junction unmatched. The CDR3 runs 14 residues. Germline loops: CDR1 SGHTA, CDR2 FQGNSA. DNA for the CDR3: TGTGCCAGCAGCGGACTAGCGACTACAGATACGCAGTATTTT. Residues: CASSGLATTDTQYF.

The chain combines TRBV6-1 with TRBJ1-5, with 11 positions matching TRBD1. Trimming cost V 3 bases and J 1 base; bases outside gene matches: 5. Germline V gives CDR1 MNHNS, CDR2 SASEGT. This CDR3 region has 17 residues. The CDR3 DNA sequence: TGTGCCAGCAGTGAGGGGACAGGGGGAATAAGCAATCAGCCCCAGCATTTT. Translated, it gives CASSEGTGGISNQPQHF.

V usage is TRBV5-1 and J usage is TRBJ1-1; D not resolved. Per the germline V gene, CDR1 is SGHRS and CDR2 is YFSETQ. The CDR3 loop spans 14 amino acids. Trimming took 4 bases from V and 1 from J, leaving 11 bases between them. The CDR3 loop is CASSTSTENTEAFF. The CDR3 DNA sequence: TGCGCCAGCAGCACGTCCACAGAGAACACTGAAGCTTTCTTT.

The CDR3 region has the DNA TGCGCCAGCAGCTTCCAACCAACCGGGACAGGGGGGGAGCAGTACTTC. This sequence encodes CASSFQPTGTGGEQYF. This chain connects TRBV5-1 to TRBJ2-7; the match to TRBD1 covers 11 bases. Germline CDR1 and CDR2: SGHRS and YFSETQ. This CDR3 contains 16 residues. V gave up 2 bases and J gave up 7 bases; unmatched junction bases: 11.

The chain uses TRBV7-9 and TRBJ2-7; D is possibly TRBD2 (5 bases). V lost 3 bases and J lost 12, with 24 bases in between. Germline assignment: CDR1 SEHNR and CDR2 FQNEAQ (reference sequence). The CDR3 sequence is 15 residues long. The CDR3 sequence is CASSFGPFQAPGRYF. CDR3 sequence (DNA): TGTGCCAGCAGCTTTGGACCGTTTCAGGCCCCGGGGAGGTACTTC.

The chain is built from TRBV6-2 or TRBV6-3 and TRBJ1-1, with D possibly TRBD1 on 6 matching bases. There are 13 residues in the CDR3. Trimming stripped 2 bases from V and 5 bases from J, with 9 bases between. CDR1 is MNHEY and CDR2 is SVGEGT in the germline V gene. The CDR3 loop reads CASSYLQGTEAFF. The CDR3 coding sequence is TGTGCCAGCAGTTACCTACAGGGAACTGAAGCTTTCTTT.

The chain uses TRBV4-1 and TRBJ1-2; D ambiguous. V was trimmed by 4 bases and J by 7 bases, leaving 16 bases between them. CDR1 MGHRA and CDR2 YSYEKL come from the germline V gene. The CDR3 spans 14 residues. CDR3 protein: CASSPVTGLGGYTF. The CDR3 DNA reads TGCGCCAGCAGCCCAGTTACGGGTTTAGGTGGCTACACCTTC.

The chain uses TRBV9 and TRBJ2-1; 9 positions agree with TRBD1. V trimming: 4 bases; J trimming: 4 bases; junction bases outside the gene matches: 9. Germline-derived CDR1 and CDR2 are SGDLS and YYNGEE. This CDR3 comprises 16 residues. This CDR3 is CASSPLTGGGYNEQFF. DNA for the CDR3: TGTGCCAGCAGCCCCCTGACAGGGGGGGGGTACAATGAGCAGTTCTTC.

This chain links TRBV10-2 with TRBJ1-5; the D gene is possibly TRBD1 (6 bases). There are 15 residues in the CDR3. The V end was cut by 3 bases, the J end by 6 bases, with 15 bases between. From germline, CDR1 is WSHSY and CDR2 SAAADI. In DNA, the CDR3 is TGCGCCAGCAGTGAAACAGGGAAGGGGAGTCAGCCCCAGCATTTT. It yields the protein CASSETGKGSQPQHF.

V and J are TRBV7-9 and TRBJ2-7; TRBD2 agrees at 9 bases. The CDR3 runs 15 residues. In germline, CDR1 is SEHNR, CDR2 FQNEAQ (reference sequence). With 4 bases clipped from V and 4 bases from J, the junction kept 8 bases outside the gene matches. The CDR3 here is CASSSRVAGVYEQYF. CDR3 sequence (DNA): TGTGCCAGCAGCTCACGCGTAGCGGGAGTGTACGAGCAGTACTTC.

This chain links TRBV6-5 with TRBJ2-6; TRBD1 might be the D (5 bases). The V end was cut by 0 bases, the J end by 2 bases, with 5 bases between. The CDR3 totals 15 residues. The germline V gene encodes CDR1 MNHEY and CDR2 SVGAGI. This CDR3 is CASSYSTAGANVLTF. Here the CDR3 DNA reads TGTGCCAGCAGTTACTCGACAGCTGGGGCCAACGTCCTGACTTTC.

The gene calls are TRBV27 and TRBJ2-7; D gene uncertain. Per germline, CDR1 MNHEY and CDR2 SMNVEV (reference sequence). Trimming took 5 bases from V and 2 from J, leaving 16 bases between them. The CDR3 loop spans 15 amino acids. The CDR3 coding sequence is TGTGCCAGCAGTCGCGTGATTATGTCCCCCTACGAGCAGTACTTC. Translated: CASSRVIMSPYEQYF.

V is TRBV4-3 and J is TRBJ1-5, with unresolved D. The CDR3 loop spans 15 amino acids. Germline lookup yields CDR1 LGHNA and CDR2 YSLEER. V gave up 0 bases and J gave up 4 bases, with 10 bases separating them. DNA for the CDR3: TGCGCCAGCAGCCAAGATTTTCCGAGGAATCAGCCCCAGCATTTT. As protein: CASSQDFPRNQPQHF.

V and J are TRBV19 and TRBJ2-3; 8 positions match TRBD1. J gave up 1 base and V 0 bases, and 3 bases lay outside the gene matches. The germline V gene has CDR1 LNHDA and CDR2 SQIVND (reference sequence). The CDR3 runs to 16 residues. The CDR3 nucleotides are TGTGCCAGTAGTATAGATAGGGGACAGGGCACAGATACGCAGTATTTT. Translation: CASSIDRGQGTDTQYF.

This clone has only a few counts. The chain recombines TRBV18 with TRBJ2-6; 12 bases are shared with TRBD2. Trimming took 3 bases from V and 1 from J; bases not matched to a gene: 7. CDR1 and CDR2 from the germline V gene are KGHSH and LQKENI. The length of the CDR3 is 19 residues. The CDR3 region has the DNA TGTGCCAGCTCACCTTCTAGCGGGGGGGCATCGTCTGGGGCCAACGTCCTGACTTTC. It yields the protein CASSPSSGGASSGANVLTF.

This clone appeared many times. This chain uses TRBV30 with TRBJ2-7; tentatively, D is TRBD1 or TRBD2 (6 bases each). Germline CDR1 reads GTSNPN; CDR2 reads SVGIG (reference sequence). The CDR3 is made up of 14 amino acids. V shed 8 bases and J shed 3 bases, with 20 bases lying between them. In nucleotides, the CDR3 is TGTGCCGGGGGGAGAGGGGGAACTCTCTACGAGCAGTACTTC. Translated: CAGGRGGTLYEQYF.

The V and J genes are TRBV12-5 and TRBJ1-6, with 9 bases identical to TRBD1. Germline V gene sequence: CDR1 LGHNT, CDR2 FRNRAP. There are 16 residues in the CDR3. J was trimmed by 5 bases and V by 3 bases; bases with no gene match: 5. CDR3 nucleotide sequence: TGTGCTAGTGGTTTCAAACAGGGGGCGGATAATTCACCCCTCCACTTT. This gives the protein CASGFKQGADNSPLHF.

This chain joins TRBV7-3 and TRBJ1-1; D remains unclear. The CDR3 has 13 residues. Germline-derived CDR1 and CDR2 are SGHTA and FQGTGA. Trimming took off 5 bases at V and 1 base at J, with 8 bases between the two ends. The CDR3 DNA follows: TGTGCCAGCAGCCCCCACTCGAACACTGAAGCTTTCTTT. Residues: CASSPHSNTEAFF.

For the CDR3, the DNA is TGTGCCAGCAGTTCACAGGAAATTCAGCCCCAGCATTTT. Protein sequence: CASSSQEIQPQHF. The chain carries TRBV12-3 or TRBV12-4 and TRBJ1-5; possible D gene TRBD1, 5 bases. The CDR3 spans 13 residues. Trimming removed 4 bases from V and 6 bases from J, with 10 bases in between.

The rearrangement joins TRBV11-1 to TRBJ2-3; D is uncertain. Per germline, CDR1 SGHAT and CDR2 FQDESV (reference sequence). V was cut by 2 bases and J by 4 bases, with 13 bases left in between. The CDR3 has 15 amino acids. This CDR3 is CASSLQKRFPDTQYF. The CDR3 DNA reads as TGTGCCAGCAGCTTACAAAAGAGGTTCCCAGATACGCAGTATTTT.

The chain links TRBV12-3 or TRBV12-4 to TRBJ2-7, with TRBD1 matching 7 bases. The CDR3 runs to 13 residues. The V segment lost 3 bases and the J segment 4 bases; nucleotides outside the gene matches: 3. The CDR3 protein is CASSFHRGYEQYF. The DNA of the CDR3 is TGTGCCAGCAGTTTCCACAGGGGTTACGAGCAGTACTTC.

This chain uses TRBV9 with TRBJ2-7, with D unresolved. The CDR3 covers 13 residues. The V and J ends lost 0 bases and 6 bases respectively, with 10 bases between them. Germline lookup yields CDR1 SGDLS and CDR2 YYNGEE. CDR3: CASSVGPTGEQYF. Here the CDR3 DNA reads TGTGCCAGCAGCGTAGGCCCCACGGGCGAGCAGTACTTC. Based on the CDR3 plus reference TRBV9 and TRBJ2-7, the full variable domain is DSGVTQTPKHLITATGQRVTLRCSPRSGDLSVYWYQQSLDQGLQFLIQYYNGEERAKGNILERFSAQQFPDLHSELNLSSLELGDSALYFCASSVGPTGEQYFGPGTRLTVT.

V usage is TRBV19 and J usage is TRBJ1-5; D is uncertain. The CDR3 consists of 15 residues. Germline lookup yields CDR1 LNHDA and CDR2 SQIVND (reference sequence). Between the trimmed V and J ends, which lost 3 bases and 4 bases, there was a span of 13 bases. Here the CDR3 DNA reads TGTGCCAGTAGTATTTCTCAGGTGATAAATCAGCCCCAGCATTTT. It yields the protein CASSISQVINQPQHF. Drawing the rest from reference TRBV19 and TRBJ1-5, the complete variable domain is DGGITQSPKYLFRKEGQNVTLSCEQNLNHDAMYWYRQDPGQGLRLIYYSQIVNDFQKGDIAEGYSVSREKKESFPLTVTSAQKNPTAFYLCASSISQVINQPQHFGDGTRLSIL.

In this sample, this clone turned up once. The chain couples TRBV9 to TRBJ1-2; D gene ambiguous. The V gene lost 3 bases and the J gene lost 5 bases, with 11 bases spanning the gap. Germline CDR1 reads SGDLS; CDR2 reads YYNGEE. CDR3 length: 13 residues. The CDR3: CASSAGGGYGYTF. CDR3 bases: TGTGCCAGCAGCGCCGGCGGTGGATATGGCTACACCTTC.

This chain connects TRBV29-1 to TRBJ1-3, with TRBD1 matching 9 bases. V trimming: 3 bases; J trimming: 5 bases; junction bases outside the gene matches: 2. The CDR3 totals 13 residues. Per germline, CDR1 SQVTM and CDR2 ANQGSEA. CDR3: CSVDGQGRNTIYF. The DNA of the CDR3 is TGCAGCGTTGATGGACAGGGGAGAAACACCATATATTTT.

V gene TRBV7-2 combines with J gene TRBJ2-3; D gene uncertain. The CDR3 contains 14 residues. V was clipped by 3 bases and J by 0 bases, with 7 bases between them. Per germline, CDR1 SGHTA and CDR2 FQGNSA. CDR3 nucleotide sequence: TGTGCCAGCAGCTTCCGCCAGAGCACAGATACGCAGTATTTT. Amino acids: CASSFRQSTDTQYF.

V usage is TRBV19 and J usage is TRBJ1-1, with 12 bases matching TRBD1. Looked up from germline, CDR1 is LNHDA and CDR2 is SQIVND (reference sequence). After removal of 5 bases from V and 0 bases from J, the junction contained 7 bases not matched to a gene. This CDR3 comprises 17 residues. The CDR3 region is CASSDRDRGLLNTEAFF. In DNA, the CDR3 is TGTGCCAGTAGTGACCGGGACAGGGGGCTGCTGAACACTGAAGCTTTCTTT.

The chain is built from TRBV4-2 and TRBJ2-3, with unresolved D. Germline CDR1 LGHNA, CDR2 YNFKEQ. V was trimmed by 1 base and J by 9 bases, leaving 11 bases between them. The CDR3 has 13 residues. The CDR3 spells CASSQVRSSTQYF. CDR3 bases: TGTGCCAGCAGCCAAGTCCGGTCCTCCACGCAGTATTTT.